The rows below give T cell receptor beta chains drawn from one sample of a study of T cells in Graves' hyperthyroidism and ophthalmopathy. TCRdb re-derived calls from the multiplex PCR reads in MiXCR, one entry per CDR3 protein. This table has around 520,000 distinct CDR3 sequences, around an eighth appearing once. Sequenced material: blood. The receptors come from a woman under 30 with Graves' hyperthyroidism. CDR3s include the opening cysteine and the closing phenylalanine or tryptophan. D genes are given only for firm matches. Rows may omit the clone size; those that give it use once, few, many or a size class.

. | TRBJ2-1 | . | TRBV12-5 | TGTGCTAGCGAAAACCGAGGACGCGAGGACTATGAGCAGTTCTTC | CASENRGREDYEQFF
. | TRBJ1-2 | TRBD1 | TRBV9 | TGTGCCAGCAGCTATGAGGGACAGGGGAGGGATGGCTACACCTTC | CASSYEGQGRDGYTF
. | TRBJ2-3 | . | TRBV30 | TGTGCCTGGAGGCTAACTAGTTTCGGCACAGATACGCAGTATTTT | CAWRLTSFGTDTQYF
many | TRBJ2-2 | TRBD1 | TRBV11-2 | TGTGCCAGCAGCACACAAGCAGGGGGCCACACCGGGGAGCTGTTTTTT | CASSTQAGGHTGELFF
many | TRBJ2-7 | . | TRBV20-1 | TGCAGTGCTAGAGATTCGGGCTACCGTAGCTCCTACGAGCAGTACTTC | CSARDSGYRSSYEQYF
many | TRBJ2-2 | . | TRBV5-1 | TGCGCCAGCAGCTTGACTATAACTAGCTTTCCCGGGGAGCTGTTTTTT | CASSLTITSFPGELFF
. | TRBJ2-2 | . | TRBV7-9 | TGTGCCAGCAGCCCGGTTGGTGGGGACGGGGAGCTGTTTTTT | CASSPVGGDGELFF
many | TRBJ2-1 | . | TRBV7-8 | TGTGCCAGCAGCTTAGCACCAGAATATGAGCAGTTCTTC | CASSLAPEYEQFF
many | TRBJ2-2 | TRBD2 | TRBV12-3/TRBV12-4 | TGTGCCAGCAGTTTGTCGGGACTAGCAGTTCGGGGGAACACCGGGGAGCTGTTTTTT | CASSLSGLAVRGNTGELFF
many | TRBJ1-1 | . | TRBV24-1 | TGTGCCACCGTGGGACATCAGAACACTGAAGCTTTCTTT | CATVGHQNTEAFF
. | TRBJ2-1 | . | TRBV7-6 | TGTGCCAGCAGCGCATGGGGGGCGGGCTGGCAAAGTGAGCAGTTCTTC | CASSAWGAGWQSEQFF
. | TRBJ2-1 | TRBD1 | TRBV12-3/TRBV12-4 | TGTGCCAGCAGGGGGCCGGGGACAGGGGGCTCCTACAATGAGCAGTTCTTC | CASRGPGTGGSYNEQFF
few | TRBJ2-2 | TRBD2 | TRBV10-1 | TGCGCCAGCAGTGAGTCGGGCTTAGCGGGACCTAACACCGGGGAGCTGTTTTTT | CASSESGLAGPNTGELFF
few | TRBJ1-6 | TRBD1 | TRBV29-1 | TGCAGCGCTCGAGGACAGGGTAATTCACCCCTCCACTTT | CSARGQGNSPLHF
many | TRBJ1-1 | . | TRBV12-3/TRBV12-4 | TGTGCCAGCAGGTGGGGGGGAAGGAACACTGAAGCTTTCTTT | CASRWGGRNTEAFF
many | TRBJ1-1 | . | TRBV11-2 | TGTGCCAGCAGCTTCGGGGTTCGGGGAACTGAAGCTTTCTTT | CASSFGVRGTEAFF
. | TRBJ2-2 | TRBD2 | TRBV29-1 | TGCAGCGCTGTCCCCTCAGCGGGAGAAAACACCGGGGAGCTGTTTTTT | CSAVPSAGENTGELFF
few | TRBJ1-5 | . | TRBV4-1 | TGCGCCAGCAGCCATTCGGGCGCAGGGCGGAATCAGCCCCAGCATTTT | CASSHSGAGRNQPQHF
many | TRBJ1-2 | . | TRBV11-2 | TGTGCCAGCAGCCAAATTTGGAGTGCCTATGGCTACACCTTC | CASSQIWSAYGYTF
many | TRBJ2-1 | . | TRBV5-1 | TGCGCCAGCAGCTTCCCCGGGGCTAGAAATGAGCAGTTCTTC | CASSFPGARNEQFF
many | TRBJ2-5 | TRBD1 | TRBV6-5 | TGTGCCAGCAGTTACCCCCAACAGGGGCAAGAGACCCAGTACTTC | CASSYPQQGQETQYF
many | TRBJ2-6 | . | TRBV6-1 | TGTGCCAGCAGTGACCGCCTCCTCTCTGGGGCCAACGTCCTGACTTTC | CASSDRLLSGANVLTF
few | TRBJ2-2 | . | TRBV12-3/TRBV12-4 | TGTGCCAGCAGCAAGGCCTCTCCGAACACCGGGGAGCTGTTTTTT | CASSKASPNTGELFF
many | TRBJ2-1 | . | TRBV28 | TGTGCCAGCAGGTATAGCGGCCTACACCGACCCGAGCAGTTCTTC | CASRYSGLHRPEQFF
few | TRBJ2-2 | . | TRBV6-1 | TGTGCCGGGGGACAGAACACCGGGGAGCTGTTTTTT | CAGGQNTGELFF
many | TRBJ2-7 | TRBD1 | TRBV7-9 | TGTGCCAGCAGCCCAAGAGGGACAGGGTACGAGCAGTACTTC | CASSPRGTGYEQYF
many | TRBJ2-1 | . | TRBV24-1 | TGTGCCGTCCAGGGGCACAGCTCCTACAATGAGCAGTTCTTC | CAVQGHSSYNEQFF
many | TRBJ1-3 | . | TRBV27 | TGTGCCAACAGGGAGCCCTCTGGAAACACCATATATTTT | CANREPSGNTIYF
many | TRBJ2-5 | TRBD1 | TRBV7-3 | TGTGCCAGCAGCCTCAAGGGGGTCCGGGACAGGGGCCAAGAGACCCAGTACTTC | CASSLKGVRDRGQETQYF
few | TRBJ2-3 | TRBD2 | TRBV5-5 | TGTGCCAGCAGCGAGACTAGCCAACGCGCAGATACGCAGTATTTT | CASSETSQRADTQYF
few | TRBJ1-5 | TRBD1 | TRBV15 | TGTGCCACCAGAAAGCGCCCGGACAGGACGTTTCAGCCCCAGCATTTT | CATRKRPDRTFQPQHF
many | TRBJ1-4 | . | TRBV12-3/TRBV12-4 | TGTGCCAGCAGTCAGGTCCTTAATGAAAAACTGTTTTTT | CASSQVLNEKLFF
many | TRBJ2-2 | TRBD2 | TRBV20-1 | TGCAGTGCCCGGACTAGCGGGAGGGATAACGGGGAGCTGTTTTTT | CSARTSGRDNGELFF
few | TRBJ2-1 | TRBD2 | TRBV19 | TGTGCCAGTAGTTTGAGCGGGACTAGCCACCACAATGAGCAGTTCTTC | CASSLSGTSHHNEQFF
many | TRBJ2-1 | TRBD2 | TRBV20-1 | TGCAGTGCTACCCCCTCTAGCGGGAGGGCCATCAATGAGCAGTTCTTC | CSATPSSGRAINEQFF
many | TRBJ1-1 | TRBD1 | TRBV11-2 | TGTGCCAGCAGCTTAGGGACAGGGGGATATGAAGCTTTCTTT | CASSLGTGGYEAFF
many | TRBJ1-5 | . | TRBV27 | TGTGCCAGCAGTCCGCAAAACAGCGTATCTTATAGCAATCAGCCCCAGCATTTT | CASSPQNSVSYSNQPQHF
. | TRBJ2-1 | TRBD2 | TRBV14 | TGTGCCAGCAGCCCTTCCGGGAGGACCTACAATGAGCAGTTCTTC | CASSPSGRTYNEQFF
many | TRBJ2-2 | TRBD2 | TRBV19 | TGTGCCAGTAGTATACTAGCGGGGACGAACACCGGGGAGCTGTTTTTT | CASSILAGTNTGELFF
many | TRBJ2-1 | TRBD2 | TRBV10-3 | TGTGCCATCAGTGGCTCATCCGGGAGGCTAGCGGCCAGCTCCTACAATGAGCAGTTCTTC | CAISGSSGRLAASSYNEQFF
many | TRBJ2-2 | . | TRBV10-3 | TGTGCCATCAGTCTAGCGTTGAACACCGGGGAGCTGTTTTTT | CAISLALNTGELFF
. | TRBJ1-5 | . | TRBV12-3/TRBV12-4 | TGTGCCAGCAGCCCGGCGGGAGGGATAGGGAGCAATCAGCCCCAGCATTTT | CASSPAGGIGSNQPQHF
few | TRBJ2-3 | . | TRBV7-2 | TGTGCCAGCAGCCCACCTCCTTGGGTCCCCTGGGGCACAGATACGCAGTATTTT | CASSPPPWVPWGTDTQYF
. | TRBJ2-7 | . | TRBV5-5 | TGTGCCAGCAGCTTGGGGGGACTCGCTCGGGAGCAGTACTTC | CASSLGGLAREQYF
many | TRBJ2-5 | TRBD1 | TRBV12-5 | TGTGCTAGTGGCCCGAATCAGGGGGCTGGAGAGACCCAGTACTTC | CASGPNQGAGETQYF